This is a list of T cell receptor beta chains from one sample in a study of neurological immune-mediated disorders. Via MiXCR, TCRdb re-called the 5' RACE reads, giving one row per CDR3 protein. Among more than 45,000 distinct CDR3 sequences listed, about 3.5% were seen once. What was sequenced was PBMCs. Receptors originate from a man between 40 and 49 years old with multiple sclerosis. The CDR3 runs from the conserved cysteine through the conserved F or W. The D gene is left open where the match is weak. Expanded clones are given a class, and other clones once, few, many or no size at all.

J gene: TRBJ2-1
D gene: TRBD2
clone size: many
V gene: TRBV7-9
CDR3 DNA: TGTGCCAGCAGCCGGGAGCGGGGGGGTAACAATGAGCAGTTCTTC
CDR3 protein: CASSRERGGNNEQFF

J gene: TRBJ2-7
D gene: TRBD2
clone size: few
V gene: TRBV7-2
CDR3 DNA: TGTGCCAGCAGCTTAGGTGGCGGGGGGACCTCCTACGAGCAGTACTTC
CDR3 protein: CASSLGGGGTSYEQYF

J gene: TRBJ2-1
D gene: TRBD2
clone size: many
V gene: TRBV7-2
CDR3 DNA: TGTGCCAGCAGCCTAGCGGGGGGGCCCAATGAGCAGTTCTTC
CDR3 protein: CASSLAGGPNEQFF

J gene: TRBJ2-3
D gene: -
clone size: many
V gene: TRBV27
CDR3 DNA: TGTGCCAGCAGGAGGGGGGCGCTCACAGATACGCAGTATTTT
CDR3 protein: CASRRGALTDTQYF

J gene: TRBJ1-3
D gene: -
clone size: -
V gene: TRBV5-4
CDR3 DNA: TGTGCCAGCAGCCCCATTTCCGGGGACACCATATATTTT
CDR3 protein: CASSPISGDTIYF

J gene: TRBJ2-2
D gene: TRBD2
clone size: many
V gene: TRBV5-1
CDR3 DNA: TGCGCCAGCAGCTCCGGGGGGGCCACCGGGGAGCTGTTTTTT
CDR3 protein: CASSSGGATGELFF

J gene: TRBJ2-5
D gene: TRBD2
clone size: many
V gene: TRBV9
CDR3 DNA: TGTGCCAGCTCAGCGCTAGCGGGGGGCGAGGCGGAGACCCAGTACTTC
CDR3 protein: CASSALAGGEAETQYF

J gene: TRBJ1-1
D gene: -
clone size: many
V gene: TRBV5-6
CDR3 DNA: TGTGCCAGCAGCTTGAGCGCAGGCACTGAAGCTTTCTTT
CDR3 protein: CASSLSAGTEAFF

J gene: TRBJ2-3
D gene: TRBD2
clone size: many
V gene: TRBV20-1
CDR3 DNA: TGCAGTGCTAGAGACAGGCGGGGGGCCAGCACAGATACGCAGTATTTT
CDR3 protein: CSARDRRGASTDTQYF

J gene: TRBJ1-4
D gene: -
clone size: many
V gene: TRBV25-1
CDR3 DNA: TGTGCCAGCAGTGAATCGATAGGGAGAGCGGAAAAACTGTTTTTT
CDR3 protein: CASSESIGRAEKLFF

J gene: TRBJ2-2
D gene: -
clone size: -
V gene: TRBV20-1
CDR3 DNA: TGCAGTGCCCCCGAGTCGTATACCGGGGAGCTGTTTTTT
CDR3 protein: CSAPESYTGELFF

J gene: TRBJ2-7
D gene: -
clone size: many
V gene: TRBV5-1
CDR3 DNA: TGCGCCAGCTCCCCGGGCAGGGGACCATACGAGCAGTACTTC
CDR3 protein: CASSPGRGPYEQYF

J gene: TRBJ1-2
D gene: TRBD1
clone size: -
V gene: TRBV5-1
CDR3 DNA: TGCGCCAGCAGCATCCAGGGGGACCGCTATGGCTACACCTTC
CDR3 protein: CASSIQGDRYGYTF

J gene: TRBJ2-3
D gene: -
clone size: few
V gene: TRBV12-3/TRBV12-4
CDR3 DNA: TGTGCCAGCAGTTCCCCGAAGCGGGCAAGCACAGATACGCAGTATTTT
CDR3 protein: CASSSPKRASTDTQYF

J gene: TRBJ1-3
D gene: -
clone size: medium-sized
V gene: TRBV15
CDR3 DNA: TGTGCCACCAGCAGGGAATGGGCGGCCAGCTCTGGAAACACCATATATTTT
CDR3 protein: CATSREWAASSGNTIYF

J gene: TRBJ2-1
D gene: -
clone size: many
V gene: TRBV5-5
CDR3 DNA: TGTGCCAGCAGCCCCGGGGGATCCTACAATGAGCAGTTCTTC
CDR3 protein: CASSPGGSYNEQFF

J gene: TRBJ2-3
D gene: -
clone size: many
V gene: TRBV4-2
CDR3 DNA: TGTGCCAGCAGCCTTCCTCAGGGTAGAGATACGCAGTATTTT
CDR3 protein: CASSLPQGRDTQYF

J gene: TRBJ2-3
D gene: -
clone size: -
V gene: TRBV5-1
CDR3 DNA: TGCGCCAGCAGCCTATCAGGAGGGGGCGGCGCAGATACGCAGTATTTT
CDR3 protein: CASSLSGGGGADTQYF

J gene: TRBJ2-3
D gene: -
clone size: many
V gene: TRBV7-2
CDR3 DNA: TGTGCCAGCAGCACGGGACTTGGAGTGGTGGATACGCAGTATTTT
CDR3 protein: CASSTGLGVVDTQYF

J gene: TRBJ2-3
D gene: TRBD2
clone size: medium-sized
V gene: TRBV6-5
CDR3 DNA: TGTGCCAGCAGGCGTGGACTAGCGGGCACAGATACGCAGTATTTT
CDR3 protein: CASRRGLAGTDTQYF

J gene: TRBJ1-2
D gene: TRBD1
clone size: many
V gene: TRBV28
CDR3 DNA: TGTGCCAGCAGTTATTCGGCCCTGGGACAGGGGAACTATGGCTACACCTTC
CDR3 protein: CASSYSALGQGNYGYTF

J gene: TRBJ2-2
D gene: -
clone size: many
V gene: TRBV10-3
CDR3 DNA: TGTGCCATCAGCCGGACGGACAGCACCGGGGAGCTGTTTTTT
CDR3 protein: CAISRTDSTGELFF

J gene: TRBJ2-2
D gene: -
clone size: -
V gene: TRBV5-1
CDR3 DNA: TGCGCCAGCAGCTTGATAGCCGGGGAGCTGTTTTTT
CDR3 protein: CASSLIAGELFF

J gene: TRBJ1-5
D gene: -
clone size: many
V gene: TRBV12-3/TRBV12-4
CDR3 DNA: TGTGCCAGCAGTTTAGAGTGGGGGTTAAGCAATCAGCCCCAGAATTTT
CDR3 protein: CASSLEWGLSNQPQNF

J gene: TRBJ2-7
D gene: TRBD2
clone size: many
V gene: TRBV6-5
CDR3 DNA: TGTGCCAGCACGAAGGCTAGCGGTACCTACGAGCAGTACTTC
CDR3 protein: CASTKASGTYEQYF

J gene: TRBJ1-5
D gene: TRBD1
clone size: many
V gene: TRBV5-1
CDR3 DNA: TGCGCCAGCAACCCGACAGGGGACCTCAATCAGCCCCAGAATTTT
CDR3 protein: CASNPTGDLNQPQNF

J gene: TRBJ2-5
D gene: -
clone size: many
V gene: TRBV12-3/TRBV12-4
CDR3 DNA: TGTGCCAGCAGTTTATTTTCTCAGGGCGGAGAGACCCAGTACTTC
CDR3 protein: CASSLFSQGGETQYF

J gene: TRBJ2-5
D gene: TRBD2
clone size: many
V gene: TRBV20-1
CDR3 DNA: TGCAGTGCTAGAGCTAGCGGGGTAAAAGAGACCCAGTACTTC
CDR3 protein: CSARASGVKETQYF

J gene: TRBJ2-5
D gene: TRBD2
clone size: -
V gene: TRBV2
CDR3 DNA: TGTGCCAGCAGGGTGCCGGGACTAGCGGGGGGAACTAAGGAGACCCAGTACTTC
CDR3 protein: CASRVPGLAGGTKETQYF

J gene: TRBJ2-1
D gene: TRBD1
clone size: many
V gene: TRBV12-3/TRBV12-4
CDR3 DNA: TGTGCCAGCACACCTGAGACAGGGCCCTACAATGAGCAGTTCTTC
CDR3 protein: CASTPETGPYNEQFF